One sample yielded the 20 T cell receptor beta chains listed below, sequenced in a study of cytomegalovirus exposure and HLA in healthy donors. 13 Jbeta primers and 60 Vbeta primers were used for the PCR. Sequencing used immunoSEQ multiplex PCR; TCRdb keeps in-frame clones, though not all of them. The sample includes more than 50,000 clones, roughly 70% of them seen just once. Material: PBMCs. Receptor source: a man aged 45-65 years in good health and CMV-seropositive.

The chain carries TRBV29-1 and TRBJ2-5; possibly TRBD1 for D (6 bases). The CDR3 totals 12 residues. Germline loops: CDR1 SQVTM, CDR2 ANQGSEA. V lost 1 base and J 7 bases, leaving 10 bases between the germline ends. The CDR3 here is CSVEVGGGTQYF. The CDR3 coding sequence is TGCAGCGTTGAAGTAGGGGGTGGGACCCAGTACTTC.

This chain links TRBV6-1 with TRBJ2-3; 8 bases are shared with TRBD1. Trimming at V came to 1 base and at J to 5 bases, leaving 2 bases not matched to a gene. The CDR3 spans 14 residues. Looked up from germline, CDR1 is MNHNS and CDR2 is SASEGT. CDR3 bases: TGTGCCAGCAGTGAAGGGACAGGGAAAGATACGCAGTATTTT. This encodes CASSEGTGKDTQYF.

The rearrangement links TRBV2 to TRBJ2-3; possible D gene TRBD2, 5 bases. The V end lost 3 bases, the J end lost 5 bases, and 12 bases lay between the germline ends. This CDR3 has 14 amino acids. The germline gives CDR1 SNHLY, CDR2 FYNNEI. This chain's CDR3 is CASSEWTSGDTQYF. For the CDR3, the DNA is TGTGCCAGCAGTGAGTGGACGAGCGGAGATACGCAGTATTTT.

The sample holds a few counts of this clone. This chain joins TRBV28 and TRBJ2-7, with 8 bases identical to TRBD2. The trim removed 7 bases at V and 2 bases at J, leaving 10 bases unmatched. The CDR3 spans 15 residues. Germline CDR1 is MDHEN and CDR2 is SYDVKM. In DNA form, the CDR3 reads TGTGCCAGCACCGCTCCGGGAGGGTTAGCCTACGAGCAGTACTTC. It is translated as CASTAPGGLAYEQYF. Full variable domain (missing parts from reference TRBV28 and TRBJ2-7): DVKVTQSSRYLVKRTGEKVFLECVQDMDHENMFWYRQDPGLGLRLIYFSYDVKMKEKGDIPEGYSVSREKKERFSLILESASTNQTSMYLCASTAPGGLAYEQYFGPGTRLTVT.

This clone was counted between two and nine times. The V call is TRBV5-3, the J call TRBJ1-1, with 8 bases matching TRBD1. TRBV5-3 is sorted into the ORF group, with uncertain function. This CDR3 comprises 15 residues. V lost 5 bases to trimming and J lost 0 bases; unmatched junction nucleotides: 6. CDR3 sequence: CARSKAGGMNTEAFF. The CDR3 nucleotides read TGTGCCAGAAGTAAAGCAGGGGGCATGAACACTGAAGCTTTCTTT.

The chain joins TRBV7-8 to TRBJ2-7; D is uncertain. Germline CDR1 SGHVS, CDR2 FQNEAQ. The CDR3 has 12 residues. Trimming pared 2 bases from V and 3 bases from J, leaving 5 bases between. CDR3 sequence (DNA): TGTGCCAGCAGCTTACCCGGCTACGAGCAGTACTTC. It encodes CASSLPGYEQYF.

The chain carries TRBV2 and TRBJ1-2; weak D call: TRBD1 (5 bases). The V gene's germline CDR1 is SNHLY and CDR2 FYNNEI. V was trimmed by 6 bases and J by 3 bases, leaving 17 bases between them. The CDR3 sequence is 15 residues long. The CDR3: CASRGTWGVDYGYTF. The CDR3 nucleotides are TGTGCCAGCAGAGGGACGTGGGGGGTGGACTATGGCTACACCTTC.

V usage is TRBV10-2 and J usage is TRBJ2-3, with 7 bases fitting TRBD2. V dropped 7 bases and J dropped 4; count of bases not matched to a gene: 14. This CDR3 contains 16 residues. Germline assignment: CDR1 WSHSY and CDR2 SAAADI. CDR3 loop: CASTPKTSAGPDTQYF. DNA for the CDR3: TGCGCCAGCACCCCAAAAACTAGCGCAGGCCCAGATACGCAGTATTTT.

J is TRBJ2-7 and V is TRBV5-1, with D possibly TRBD2 on 7 matching bases. Trimming removed 3 bases at V and 6 bases at J, with 13 bases between. This CDR3 contains 13 residues. Germline-derived CDR1 and CDR2 are SGHRS and YFSETQ. The CDR3 is CASSWIGGREQYF. As DNA, the CDR3 is TGCGCCAGCAGCTGGATCGGGGGGCGCGAGCAGTACTTC.

V usage is TRBV28 and J usage is TRBJ1-2; D is undetermined. Between the trimmed V and J ends, which lost 3 bases and 4 bases, there was a span of 18 bases. This CDR3 has 16 amino acids. Germline CDR1 MDHEN, CDR2 SYDVKM. CDR3 sequence reads: CASSLGRPLKVYGYTF. CDR3 in DNA: TGTGCCAGCAGTTTGGGCAGGCCTCTTAAGGTCTATGGCTACACCTTC.

This chain connects TRBV19 to TRBJ1-5; D is perhaps TRBD1 (6 bases). In germline, CDR1 is LNHDA, CDR2 SQIVND (reference sequence). CDR3 size: 12 residues. V was cut by 9 bases and J by 4 bases, with 10 bases left in between. In DNA, the CDR3 is TGTGCCAGCGCGGGGGCTAATCAGCCCCAGCATTTT. Encoded protein: CASAGANQPQHF.

This clone appeared a few times. The chain links TRBV4-3 to TRBJ1-1, with 8 bases that match TRBD1. The CDR3 is made up of 16 amino acids. Per germline, CDR1 LGHNA and CDR2 YSLEER. J gave up 0 bases and V 4 bases, and 7 bases lay outside the gene matches. The CDR3 loop is CASSLQPGQVNTEAFF. The CDR3 bases are TGCGCCAGCAGCCTACAACCGGGACAGGTGAACACTGAAGCTTTCTTT.

The chain is built from TRBV28 and TRBJ2-7, with D possibly TRBD1 on 5 matching bases. Trimming pared 4 bases from V and 3 bases from J, leaving 22 bases between. The CDR3 runs to 17 residues. CDR1 and CDR2 from the germline V gene are MDHEN and SYDVKM. CDR3 protein: CASSSSLTGLGVYEQYF. For the CDR3, the DNA is TGTGCCAGCAGTTCCTCCCTAACCGGCCTAGGGGTCTACGAGCAGTACTTC.

The chain carries TRBV2 and TRBJ1-5; 11 bases match TRBD1. With V trimmed by 7 bases and J by 8 bases, 7 bases remained unmatched. CDR1 is SNHLY and CDR2 is FYNNEI in the germline V gene. This CDR3 comprises 14 residues. CDR3 protein: CASMEDRGQKPQHF. The CDR3, as DNA: TGTGCCAGCATGGAGGACAGGGGGCAGAAGCCCCAGCATTTT.

This clone was detected a few times. Other DNA sequences in the same sample also yield this CDR3. V usage is TRBV6-5 and J usage is TRBJ2-7; 8 bases fit TRBD1. V lost 3 bases, J lost 1 base, and 2 bases stayed unmatched. CDR3 size: 14 residues. From germline, CDR1 is MNHEY and CDR2 SVGAGI. CDR3 sequence reads: CASSYGQGSYEQYF. CDR3 nucleotides: TGTGCCAGCAGTTATGGACAGGGTTCCTACGAGCAGTACTTC.

The chain has TRBV27 and TRBJ1-1; D gene ambiguous. Trimming pared 5 bases from V and 1 base from J, leaving 11 bases between. Germline loops: CDR1 MNHEY, CDR2 SMNVEV (reference sequence). This CDR3 comprises 14 residues. As DNA, the CDR3 is TGTGCCAGCAGTCCCGTCTACGGGAACACTGAAGCTTTCTTT. The encoded protein is CASSPVYGNTEAFF.

The chain's CDR3 is CASSYRDKNTEAFF. The CDR3 DNA follows: TGCGCCAGCAGCTATCGGGACAAGAATACTGAAGCTTTCTTT. The chain recombines TRBV5-1 with TRBJ1-1; a possible D gene is TRBD1 (6 bases). Deletions cut 3 bases from V and 5 bases from J, with 14 bases between. Germline CDR1 and CDR2: SGHRS and YFSETQ. The CDR3 spans 14 residues.

V usage is TRBV5-1 and J usage is TRBJ2-5; 8 nucleotides match TRBD1. Unmatched junction bases numbered 8, after V lost 0 bases and J lost 4 bases. CDR1 SGHRS and CDR2 YFSETQ come from the germline V gene. The CDR3 is 16 residues long. The CDR3 bases are TGCGCCAGCAGCTTGGCTGACAGGGGTGGGGGAGAGACCCAGTACTTC. This codes for CASSLADRGGGETQYF.

V and J are TRBV5-4 and TRBJ2-5; 8 bases agree with TRBD2. Germline loops: CDR1 SGHNT, CDR2 YYREEE (reference sequence). The CDR3 has 14 residues. V was pared by 3 bases and J by 5 bases, with 6 bases of the junction left unmatched. CDR3 sequence (DNA): TGTGCCAGCAGCTCCACGGGGGGGCATGAGACCCAGTACTTC. It is translated as CASSSTGGHETQYF.

This clone was seen a single time. The chain uses TRBV4-1 and TRBJ2-7; the D is unclear. This CDR3 spans 12 amino acids. The germline CDR1 and CDR2 sequences are MGHRA and YSYEKL. V was trimmed by 3 bases and J by 8 bases, leaving 11 bases between them. CDR3: CASSHIRSQQYF. In DNA form, the CDR3 reads TGCGCCAGCAGCCACATCCGGTCTCAGCAGTACTTC.